Each of the 28 T cell receptor beta chains below was sequenced from the same sample in a study of T cell repertoires in aging, cancer and after chemotherapy. Peripheral blood genomic DNA, not sorted cells or RNA, was the template. Rearranged V-D-J TRB sequences were amplified with a mixed TRB-A/B primer pool. TCRdb ran MiXCR on the multiplex PCR reads and lists one entry per CDR3 protein. The data show roughly 1,900 distinct CDR3 sequences, about 20% seen once. The sample comprised blood. These receptors all come from a human donor with a solid tumor.

J is TRBJ1-2 and V is TRBV15; perhaps TRBD1 as D (6 bases). The CDR3 loop spans 13 amino acids. The germline CDR1 and CDR2 sequences are LNHNV and YYDKDF (reference sequence). V was clipped by 3 bases and J by 5 bases, with 10 bases between them. The CDR3 region has the DNA TGTGCCACCAGCAGGACAGGTGGATATGGCTACACCTTC. This encodes CATSRTGGYGYTF.

This clonotype is labeled as medium-sized. The chain combines TRBV19 with TRBJ2-5, with 7 nucleotides matching TRBD2. V was clipped by 5 bases and J by 0 bases; unmatched bases: 3. The germline V gene has CDR1 LNHDA and CDR2 SQIVND (reference sequence). The CDR3 consists of 14 residues. The CDR3 nucleotides read TGTGCCAGTAGTGGGGGGGACTACCAAGAGACCCAGTACTTC. Translation gives CASSGGDYQETQYF.

This clonotype qualifies as medium-sized. Written as DNA, the CDR3 is TGTGCCAGCAGTTACCCACCTAGCGGGAGGGCCGTCAATGAGCAGTTCTTC. Translating gives CASSYPPSGRAVNEQFF. J is TRBJ2-1 and V is TRBV6-5, with 12 bases that match TRBD2. CDR1 is MNHEY and CDR2 is SVGAGI in the germline V gene. V shed 2 bases and J 6 bases; nucleotides not matched to a gene: 8. The CDR3 loop spans 17 amino acids.

V gene TRBV20-1 combines with J gene TRBJ1-6; 9 nucleotides align to TRBD1. The V and J ends lost 4 bases and 7 bases, in that order; junction bases with no gene match: 8. CDR1 and CDR2 from the germline V gene are DFQATT and SNEGSKA (reference sequence). The CDR3 extends over 15 amino acids. Here the CDR3 reads CSATTTGTGNSPLHF. Here the CDR3 DNA reads TGCAGTGCTACAACCACCGGGACAGGGAATTCACCCCTCCACTTT.

A few counts support this clonotype. The rearrangement uses TRBV7-9 and TRBJ1-5, with 7 bases fitting TRBD1. The germline V gene has CDR1 SEHNR and CDR2 FQNEAQ (reference sequence). This CDR3 spans 14 amino acids. With 5 bases clipped from V and 6 bases from J, the junction kept 7 bases outside the gene matches. The CDR3 bases are TGTGCCAGCAGCAATGGGACAGTCGGTCAGCCCCAGCATTTT. Amino acids: CASSNGTVGQPQHF.

This clonotype occurred once. J is TRBJ1-1 and V is TRBV30; 12 bases fit TRBD1. CDR3 length: 13 amino acids. Germline V gene sequence: CDR1 GTSNPN, CDR2 SVGIG (reference sequence). V dropped 8 bases and J dropped 1; count of bases not matched to a gene: 2. In DNA, the CDR3 is TGTGCCCAGGGACAGGGGGCGAACACTGAAGCTTTCTTT. This codes for CAQGQGANTEAFF.

This clonotype has only a few counts. The V and J genes are TRBV20-1 and TRBJ2-1, with a weak D call TRBD2 (5 bases). The V and J ends lost 2 bases and 10 bases respectively, with 12 bases between them. Germline V CDR1 and CDR2: DFQATT, SNEGSKA (reference sequence). The CDR3 runs 12 residues. The CDR3 nucleotides are TGCAGTGCTAGACCAGGACTGGGGGAGCAGTTCTTC. This encodes CSARPGLGEQFF.

In its sample, this clonotype is medium-sized. The CDR3 DNA is TGTGCCAGCAGAGCGGGACCCCAAGCCTACAATGAGCAGTTCTTC. Translated, it gives CASRAGPQAYNEQFF. The chain is built from TRBV6-6 and TRBJ2-1; the match to TRBD2 covers 7 bases. The V and J ends lost 6 bases and 2 bases, in that order; junction bases with no gene match: 7. This CDR3 has 15 residues. Germline V gives CDR1 MNHNY, CDR2 SVGAGI (reference sequence).

This clonotype rates as medium-sized. The gene calls are TRBV5-6 and TRBJ1-1; unclear D gene. V was clipped by 4 bases and J by 1 base, with 8 bases between them. CDR1 is SGHDT and CDR2 is YYEEEE in the germline V gene. This CDR3 region has 13 residues. The CDR3 DNA sequence: TGTGCCAGCAGCGTCGACACGAACACTGAAGCTTTCTTT. Encoded protein: CASSVDTNTEAFF.

This clonotype was observed a few times. The chain carries TRBV6-2 or TRBV6-3 and TRBJ2-1; perhaps TRBD2 as D (6 bases). With 6 bases removed from V and 2 bases from J, the gap between germline ends came to 11 bases. The CDR3 is 14 amino acids. Germline V gene sequence: CDR1 MNHEY, CDR2 SVGEGT. The CDR3 DNA sequence: TGTGCCAGCAGCCTCAGGAGGGCCTACAATGAGCAGTTCTTC. Translation: CASSLRRAYNEQFF.

Sample share makes this clonotype large. The V call is TRBV29-1, the J call TRBJ1-1; no clear D. V lost 6 bases, J lost 4 bases, and 15 bases lay in between. The germline gives CDR1 SQVTM, CDR2 ANQGSEA. This CDR3 has 13 amino acids. Here the CDR3 reads CSVGVLRGTEAFF. DNA of the CDR3: TGCAGCGTAGGCGTACTCCGAGGCACTGAAGCTTTCTTT. The whole variable domain, filled in from reference TRBV29-1 and TRBJ1-1, reads SAVISQKPSRDICQRGTSLTIQCQVDSQVTMMFWYRQQPGQSLTLIATANQGSEATYESGFVIDKFPISRPNLTFSTLTVSNMSPEDSSIYLCSVGVLRGTEAFFGQGTRLTVV.

The table lists this clonotype with a few counts. The CDR3 coding sequence is TGTGCCAGCAGTTTCGGACAGGGAGCACAGCCCCAGCATTTT. It translates to CASSFGQGAQPQHF. The V and J genes are TRBV2 and TRBJ1-5, with TRBD1 matching 8 bases. The junction had 7 bases not matched to a gene; V was cut back by 5 bases and J by 7 bases. Germline-derived CDR1 and CDR2 are SNHLY and FYNNEI. CDR3 size: 14 residues.

Details on this clonotype: A much bigger clone sits one base away, suggesting this may be a read error. The chain couples TRBV12-3 or TRBV12-4 to TRBJ1-1, with D unresolved. This CDR3 has 11 residues. Here the CDR3 DNA reads TGTGCCAGCAGTTTGACCACTGAAGCTTCCTTT. Amino acid sequence: CASSLTTEASF.

This clonotype was seen only a few times. V is TRBV14 and J is TRBJ2-1, with 9 bases that match TRBD1. CDR3 length equals 16 residues. J was trimmed by 5 bases and V by 1 base; bases with no gene match: 6. Per the germline V gene, CDR1 is SGHDN and CDR2 is FVKESK. The CDR3 region has the DNA TGTGCCAGCAGCCAAGTCCCGGGACAGGGCGACAATGAGCAGTTCTTC. Protein product: CASSQVPGQGDNEQFF.

The rearrangement uses TRBV19 and TRBJ2-7; 11 nucleotides agree with TRBD1. The CDR3 spans 14 residues. In germline, CDR1 is LNHDA, CDR2 SQIVND (reference sequence). V shed 4 bases, J shed 3 bases, and the junction held 2 bases outside the gene matches. The CDR3 spells CASSTGTGGYEQYF. The CDR3 DNA follows: TGTGCCAGTAGTACCGGGACAGGGGGCTACGAGCAGTACTTC.

This clonotype is medium-sized by share. This sequence joins TRBV20-1 and TRBJ1-1, with 8 bases identical to TRBD1. This CDR3 has 14 residues. Germline-derived CDR1 and CDR2 are DFQATT and SNEGSKA (reference sequence). V was clipped by 6 bases and J by 1 base; unmatched bases: 7. CDR3 in DNA: TGCAGTGCCCCAGGGGGGACAGGGAACACTGAAGCTTTCTTT. Translation: CSAPGGTGNTEAFF.

This chain connects TRBV10-2 to TRBJ1-1; maybe TRBD1 (6 bases). The CDR3 sequence is 16 residues long. The germline V and J ends were trimmed by 7 bases and 5 bases, with 23 bases remaining between them. Germline V gives CDR1 WSHSY, CDR2 SAAADI. CDR3 sequence: CASKRRGARVGTEAFF. The CDR3 bases are TGCGCCAGCAAAAGAAGGGGGGCCAGGGTGGGAACTGAAGCTTTCTTT.

Judged by abundance, this clonotype is medium-sized. The V gene is TRBV7-9, the J gene TRBJ2-7, with a tentative D call TRBD1 (6 bases). This CDR3 is 16 amino acids long. The germline V gene has CDR1 SEHNR and CDR2 FQNEAQ (reference sequence). V lost 1 base and J 2 bases, leaving 15 bases between the germline ends. The CDR3, as DNA: TGTGCCAGCAGCTTAGAATTTGACAGGCGCCCCTACGAGCAGTACTTC. Its translation is CASSLEFDRRPYEQYF.

This clonotype is labeled medium-sized. In nucleotides, the CDR3 is TGTGCCAGTAGTATAGTGGGGCGGGATCAGCCCCAGCATTTT. Translation: CASSIVGRDQPQHF. This rearrangement joins TRBV19 to TRBJ1-5; tentative D call: TRBD1 (5 bases). Trimming left V 1 base short and J 5 bases short, with 9 bases between. Germline CDR1 reads LNHDA; CDR2 reads SQIVND (reference sequence). The length of the CDR3 is 14 residues.

This clonotype appeared a few times. The rearrangement links TRBV2 to TRBJ1-5; TRBD1 matches 7 bases. V trimming: 8 bases; J trimming: 5 bases; junction bases outside the gene matches: 9. This CDR3 has 14 amino acids. Germline V gene data show CDR1 as SNHLY and CDR2 as FYNNEI. CDR3 residues: CASVETGRDQPQHF. In nucleotides, the CDR3 is TGTGCCAGCGTAGAGACAGGGAGGGATCAGCCCCAGCATTTT.

By proportion, this clonotype is medium-sized (0.01 to 0.1%). This rearrangement joins TRBV12-3 or TRBV12-4 to TRBJ2-5, with 15 bases fitting TRBD2. Trimming removed 6 bases from V and 5 bases from J; junction bases left unmatched: 7. This CDR3 region has 16 residues. The CDR3 here is CASSWTSGGGGETQYF. CDR3 DNA sequence: TGTGCCAGCAGCTGGACTAGCGGGGGGGGAGGGGAGACCCAGTACTTC.

This chain connects TRBV20-1 to TRBJ2-3; 11 nucleotides agree with TRBD2. V shed 2 bases, J shed 1 base, and the junction held 2 bases outside the gene matches. CDR1 is DFQATT and CDR2 is SNEGSKA in the germline V gene (reference sequence). This CDR3 contains 15 residues. The CDR3 spells CSARTSGGGTDTQYF. CDR3 sequence (DNA): TGCAGTGCTAGAACTAGCGGGGGTGGCACAGATACGCAGTATTTT.

Sample share makes this clonotype medium-sized. This chain links TRBV20-1 with TRBJ1-5, with D unclear. The length of the CDR3 is 15 residues. Germline lookup yields CDR1 DFQATT and CDR2 SNEGSKA (reference sequence). The V and J ends lost 0 bases and 2 bases respectively, with 11 bases between them. CDR3 nucleotide sequence: TGCAGTGCTAGAGATACCTCCAGAGGCAATCAGCCCCAGCATTTT. Translation: CSARDTSRGNQPQHF.

This clonotype rates as medium-sized (0.01 to 0.1%). The chain combines TRBV6-2 or TRBV6-3 with TRBJ2-3, with 11 bases matching TRBD2. J gave up 8 bases and V 5 bases, and 9 bases lay outside the gene matches. Germline V gene data show CDR1 as MNHEY and CDR2 as SVGEGT. The CDR3 contains 15 residues. The CDR3 coding sequence is TGTGCCAGCAGTCCCAGGACTAGCGGGTCCGCTACGCAGTATTTT. Its protein product is CASSPRTSGSATQYF.

The rearrangement joins TRBV12-3 or TRBV12-4 to TRBJ2-1; weak D call: TRBD2 (6 bases). The CDR3 extends over 13 amino acids. With 7 bases removed from V and 5 bases from J, the gap between germline ends came to 12 bases. CDR3 bases: TGTGCCAGCACCGGAGGGCGGGACAATGAGCAGTTCTTC. This sequence encodes CASTGGRDNEQFF.

This chain joins TRBV2 and TRBJ1-5, with unresolved D. Germline CDR1 SNHLY, CDR2 FYNNEI. With 4 bases removed from V and 1 base from J, the gap between germline ends came to 11 bases. The length of the CDR3 is 15 residues. The CDR3 region is CASSGNSQSNQPQHF. In nucleotides, the CDR3 is TGTGCCAGCAGTGGCAACAGCCAAAGCAATCAGCCCCAGCATTTT. Filled out from reference TRBV2 and TRBJ1-5, the complete variable domain reads EPEVTQTPSHQVTQMGQEVILRCVPISNHLYFYWYRQILGQKVEFLVSFYNNEISEKSEIFDDQFSVERPDGSNFTLKIRSTKLEDSAMYFCASSGNSQSNQPQHFGDGTRLSIL.

The chain recombines TRBV20-1 with TRBJ2-7; TRBD1 agrees at 12 bases. Trimming took 1 base from V and 1 from J; bases not matched to a gene: 5. Germline values: CDR1 DFQATT, CDR2 SNEGSKA (reference sequence). There are 16 residues in the CDR3. As DNA, the CDR3 is TGCAGTGCTAGAGTCGGGACAGGGGGCGCGTCCTACGAGCAGTACTTC. Translating it yields CSARVGTGGASYEQYF.

The chain couples TRBV7-9 to TRBJ2-1, with 7 bases fitting TRBD2. The junction had 11 bases not matched to a gene; V was cut back by 5 bases and J by 7 bases. CDR3 size: 15 residues. Germline V gives CDR1 SEHNR, CDR2 FQNEAQ (reference sequence). This CDR3 reads CASSPSGTPRNEQFF. As DNA, the CDR3 is TGTGCCAGCAGCCCCAGCGGGACCCCCCGGAATGAGCAGTTCTTC.